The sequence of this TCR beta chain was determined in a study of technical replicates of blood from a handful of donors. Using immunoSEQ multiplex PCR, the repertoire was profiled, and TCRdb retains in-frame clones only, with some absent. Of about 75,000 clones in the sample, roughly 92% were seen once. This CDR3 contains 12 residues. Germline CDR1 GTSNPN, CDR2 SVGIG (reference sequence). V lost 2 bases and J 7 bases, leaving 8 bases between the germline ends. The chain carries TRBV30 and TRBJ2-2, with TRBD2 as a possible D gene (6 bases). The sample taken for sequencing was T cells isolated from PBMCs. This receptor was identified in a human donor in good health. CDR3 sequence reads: CAWSRGGGELFF. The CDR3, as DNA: TGTGCCTGGAGTAGGGGAGGCGGGGAGCTGTTTTTT. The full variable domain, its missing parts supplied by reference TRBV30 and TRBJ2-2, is SQTIHQWPATLVQPVGSPLSLECTVEGTSNPNLYWYRQAAGRGLQLLFYSVGIGQISSEVPQNLSASRPQDRQFILSSKKLLLSDSGFYLCAWSRGGGELFFGEGSRLTVL.